Presented here are 25 T cell receptor beta chains from one specimen sequenced in a study of T-cell memory formation after mild COVID-19. MiXCR, run by TCRdb on the 5' RACE reads, gives a single entry per CDR3 protein. The sample lists 150,000 to 200,000 distinct CDR3 sequences; less than 40% were seen once. Sequencing was carried out using PBMCs or a T cell subset sorted from them (not recorded which). The source of these receptors is an adult woman who had mild COVID-19 (a few samples of this study predate the infection). Cell type and time point are not known.

This clonotype was seen a few times. This chain joins TRBV5-1 and TRBJ2-2; no clear D gene. Germline V gives CDR1 SGHRS, CDR2 YFSETQ. The ends were cut back, 2 bases at V and 4 bases at J, with 6 bases in the middle. The CDR3 spans 13 residues. This chain's CDR3 is CASSLQITGELFF. DNA of the CDR3: TGCGCCAGCAGCTTACAGATCACCGGGGAGCTGTTTTTT.

The chain has TRBV7-6 and TRBJ2-7; the D gene is possibly TRBD1 (5 bases). V lost 1 base to trimming and J lost 4 bases, with 11 bases between them. The CDR3 loop spans 14 amino acids. Germline CDR1 reads SGHVS; CDR2 reads FNYEAQ. CDR3 nucleotide sequence: TGTGCCAGCAGCTTAGGTACAGGAAAGTACGAGCAGTACTTC. Its protein product is CASSLGTGKYEQYF.

This chain uses TRBV20-1 with TRBJ2-4, with a possible D match to TRBD1 (6 bases). CDR1 and CDR2 from the germline V gene are DFQATT and SNEGSKA (reference sequence). V was shortened by 3 bases and J by 3 bases, with 12 bases between the two germline ends. The CDR3 has 14 residues. Written as DNA, the CDR3 is TGCAGTGCTAGGGGCAGGGGTGGCAAAAACATTCAGTACTTC. This sequence encodes CSARGRGGKNIQYF.

This clonotype was seen repeatedly, ten times or more. The chain employs TRBV10-3 and TRBJ2-3; 9 bases are shared with TRBD2. There are 17 residues in the CDR3. J lost 1 base, V lost 6 bases, and 11 bases had no gene match. Germline assignment: CDR1 ENHRY and CDR2 SYGVKD. The CDR3 protein is CAISGTSSHPGTDTQYF. CDR3 coding DNA: TGTGCCATCAGCGGGACTAGCTCCCACCCAGGCACAGATACGCAGTATTTT.

This clonotype came up a few times. The V gene is TRBV6-5, the J gene TRBJ1-4, with a tentative D call TRBD1 (5 bases). Per the germline V gene, CDR1 is MNHEY and CDR2 is SVGAGI. Trimming took off 6 bases at V and 8 bases at J, with 16 bases between the two ends. The CDR3 has 14 amino acids. CDR3: CASSYGGGSEKLFF. The CDR3 nucleotides read TGTGCCAGCAGCTACGGTGGGGGGTCGGAAAAACTGTTTTTT.

The CDR3 DNA follows: TGTGCCAGCAGCTCGTACGGGACCGCCACCGGGGAGCTGTTTTTT. It is translated as CASSSYGTATGELFF. The chain employs TRBV7-3 and TRBJ2-2; D is perhaps TRBD1 or TRBD2 (5 bases each). The V end lost 4 bases, the J end lost 4 bases, and 13 bases lay between the germline ends. Germline values: CDR1 SGHTA, CDR2 FQGTGA. CDR3 size: 15 residues.

This clonotype was seen more than once but under ten times. The V call is TRBV7-8, the J call TRBJ1-1; D unclear. V was shortened by 6 bases and J by 5 bases, with 22 bases between the two germline ends. Germline CDR1 is SGHVS and CDR2 is FQNEAQ. This CDR3 has 16 amino acids. The CDR3 sequence is CASSPRTLLMGTEAFF. The CDR3 DNA reads TGTGCCAGCAGTCCCCGAACTCTTTTAATGGGAACTGAAGCTTTCTTT. Using reference TRBV7-8 and TRBJ1-1 for the parts outside the CDR3, the full variable domain is GAGVSQSPRYKVAKRGQDVALRCDPISGHVSLFWYQQALGQGPEFLTYFQNEAQLDKSGLPSDRFFAERPEGSVSTLKIQRTQQEDSAVYLCASSPRTLLMGTEAFFGQGTRLTVV.

This clonotype was counted only a few times. This rearrangement joins TRBV20-1 to TRBJ2-7; D gene uncertain. In germline, CDR1 is DFQATT, CDR2 SNEGSKA (reference sequence). The CDR3 consists of 14 residues. The V end was cut by 0 bases, the J end by 2 bases, with 11 bases between. This CDR3 is CSARDPLGTYEQYF. In DNA form, the CDR3 reads TGCAGTGCTAGAGACCCACTGGGAACCTACGAGCAGTACTTC.

This clonotype occurred a few times. The genes are TRBV12-3 or TRBV12-4 and TRBJ2-7; D ambiguous. CDR3 length: 14 residues. The V gene lost 6 bases and the J gene lost 1 base, with 13 bases spanning the gap. The CDR3 protein is CASRRDQESYEQYF. For the CDR3, the DNA is TGTGCCAGCAGGCGAGACCAGGAATCCTACGAGCAGTACTTC.

The chain has TRBV5-1 and TRBJ2-7; D uncertain. Looked up from germline, CDR1 is SGHRS and CDR2 is YFSETQ. Trimming cost V 5 bases and J 3 bases, with 12 bases left between them. This CDR3 has 13 amino acids. The CDR3 reads CASRAREDYEQYF. CDR3 DNA: TGCGCCAGCAGGGCCCGCGAGGACTACGAGCAGTACTTC.

This chain links TRBV5-1 with TRBJ1-6; D unclear. Germline lookup yields CDR1 SGHRS and CDR2 YFSETQ. V was clipped by 2 bases and J by 7 bases, with 10 bases between them. CDR3 length equals 14 residues. The CDR3 loop reads CASSFQEKNSPLHF. In DNA, the CDR3 is TGCGCCAGCAGCTTCCAGGAGAAAAATTCACCCCTCCACTTT.

This chain uses TRBV7-9 with TRBJ2-1; D is unresolved. Germline CDR1 and CDR2: SEHNR and FQNEAQ (reference sequence). The CDR3 contains 19 residues. V lost 0 bases and J 3 bases, leaving 21 bases between the germline ends. The CDR3, as DNA: TGTGCCAGCAGCTTAGCGCTGTCTAGTTCGGGTAAGGTCTACAATGAGCAGTTCTTC. As protein: CASSLALSSSGKVYNEQFF.

Points on this clonotype: Likely a read error: the CDR3 ends without its conserved phenylalanine or tryptophan. V and J are TRBV29-1 and TRBJ2-7; D is undetermined. V was shortened by 4 bases and J by 4 bases, with 11 bases between the two germline ends. The CDR3 contains 12 residues. Germline CDR1 and CDR2: SQVTM and ANQGSEA. DNA of the CDR3: TGCAGCGTTGGGTACAGAGGATACGAGCAGTACCTC. Amino acid sequence: CSVGYRGYEQYL.

The J gene is TRBJ1-1, the V gene TRBV6-1; D is possibly TRBD1 (5 bases). The CDR3 is made up of 14 amino acids. Germline CDR1 MNHNS, CDR2 SASEGT. The V and J ends lost 6 bases and 5 bases respectively, with 16 bases between them. The CDR3, as DNA: TGTGCCAGCAGCCGAAGCCGGGGCGAGACTGAAGCTTTCTTT. This encodes CASSRSRGETEAFF.

This clonotype turned up a few times. The chain links TRBV30 to TRBJ2-5; 8 nucleotides agree with TRBD2. Trimming removed 4 bases from V and 2 bases from J; junction bases left unmatched: 6. The CDR3 extends over 14 amino acids. CDR1 and CDR2 (germline): GTSNPN, SVGIG (reference sequence). The CDR3 DNA follows: TGTGCCTGGACTAGCGGGTCCCCTCAAGAGACCCAGTACTTC. Its translation is CAWTSGSPQETQYF.

The V gene is TRBV7-2, the J gene TRBJ1-5; no reliable D call. This CDR3 contains 15 residues. Per germline, CDR1 SGHTA and CDR2 FQGNSA. V was clipped by 4 bases and J by 4 bases, with 14 bases between them. CDR3 sequence (DNA): TGTGCCAGCAGCTCGAGTCTTTCTCCGAATCAGCCCCAGCATTTT. Amino acid sequence: CASSSSLSPNQPQHF.

The sample holds many counts of this clonotype. The chain combines TRBV20-1 with TRBJ2-5; D uncertain. This CDR3 spans 14 amino acids. CDR1 is DFQATT, CDR2 SNEGSKA, per germline (reference sequence). V was pared by 2 bases and J by 5 bases, with 15 bases between. CDR3 amino acids: CSARRTQWRETQYF. Here the CDR3 DNA reads TGCAGTGCTAGAAGGACCCAATGGCGGGAGACCCAGTACTTC.

This clonotype was observed a handful of times. The gene calls are TRBV6-5 and TRBJ2-3; 7 nucleotides agree with TRBD2. The CDR3 loop spans 15 amino acids. V lost 5 bases, J lost 6 bases, and 11 bases stayed unmatched. Looked up from germline, CDR1 is MNHEY and CDR2 is SVGAGI. The CDR3 DNA reads as TGTGCCAGCAGTGTACTAGCGACCCGCCGGGATACGCAGTATTTT. It codes for CASSVLATRRDTQYF.

V usage is TRBV12-3 or TRBV12-4 and J usage is TRBJ2-1, with D unclear. CDR3 length: 13 residues. Trimming took 2 bases from V and 5 from J, leaving 7 bases between them. CDR3 in amino acids: CASSLRQDNEQFF. The CDR3 DNA is TGTGCCAGCAGTTTACGGCAGGACAATGAGCAGTTCTTC.

V is TRBV4-1 and J is TRBJ2-1, with 7 bases lining up with TRBD1. The CDR3 is 16 residues long. Germline CDR1 MGHRA, CDR2 YSYEKL. J lost 2 bases, V lost 3 bases, and 7 bases had no gene match. CDR3 in amino acids: CASSQEHRGPYNEQFF. The DNA for the CDR3 is TGCGCCAGCAGCCAGGAACACAGGGGACCCTACAATGAGCAGTTCTTC.

This clonotype has only one observation. The genes are TRBV10-3 and TRBJ1-2, with 7 nucleotides matching TRBD1. CDR1 ENHRY and CDR2 SYGVKD come from the germline V gene. The CDR3 spans 14 residues. The J segment lost 8 bases and the V segment lost 8 bases, leaving 14 bases of the junction unmatched. CDR3 nucleotide sequence: TGTGCCATCGCCGGTGGGACAGCCCCCAAGGGCTACACCTTC. Residues: CAIAGGTAPKGYTF.

This clonotype was recorded at least ten times. The chain links TRBV12-3 or TRBV12-4 to TRBJ1-6, with 11 bases aligning to TRBD1. With V trimmed by 6 bases and J by 9 bases, 13 bases remained unmatched. The CDR3 has 17 residues. Written as DNA, the CDR3 is TGTGCCAGCAGCCCGGGACAGGGGGACCTATTGGGTTCACCCCTCCACTTT. Translating it yields CASSPGQGDLLGSPLHF.

This chain links TRBV7-2 with TRBJ1-5; weak D call: TRBD1 (5 bases). With 1 base removed from V and 3 bases from J, the gap between germline ends came to 10 bases. This CDR3 has 15 residues. CDR1 SGHTA and CDR2 FQGNSA come from the germline V gene. DNA of the CDR3: TGTGCCAGCAGCTTAGGGTCGGGGACCAATCAGCCCCAGCATTTT. Protein sequence: CASSLGSGTNQPQHF.

The DNA of the CDR3 is TGTGCCAGCAGTTACCCAGACAGTTTCCTTATGAATGAGCAGTTCTTC. Protein sequence: CASSYPDSFLMNEQFF. The chain carries TRBV6-6 and TRBJ2-1; possible D gene TRBD1, 5 bases. Germline V gene data show CDR1 as MNHNY and CDR2 as SVGAGI (reference sequence). V was clipped by 2 bases and J by 7 bases, with 18 bases between them. The CDR3 is 16 amino acids.

Many counts were recorded for this clonotype. The gene calls are TRBV7-2 and TRBJ2-3, with 7 bases aligning to TRBD2. Germline V gene data show CDR1 as SGHTA and CDR2 as FQGNSA. This CDR3 comprises 14 residues. V lost 7 bases and J lost 0; bases outside the gene matches: 4. The CDR3 DNA follows: TGTGCCAGCAAACTCGGGGGGAGCACAGATACGCAGTATTTT. This gives the protein CASKLGGSTDTQYF.